This T cell receptor beta chain was retrieved from a study of post-analysis software for immune sequencing data. Study context: Progressive-relapsing, secondary progressive and relapsing-remitting multiple sclerosis were among the disease courses included.

Prepared libraries of TCR beta cDNA carried unique molecular identifiers. cDNA molecules numbering roughly 500,000 came from approximately 1 to 10 million T cells. TCRdb used MiXCR to reprocess the PCR reads, holding one entry per CDR3 protein. The table shows roughly 600,000 distinct CDR3 sequences, with 44% occurring only once. Trimming removed 7 bases from V and 4 bases from J, with 20 bases in between. The CDR3 has 17 amino acids. General study points: Samples prepared in the same batch strongly co-clustered by F measure. About 5 TRBV segments occurring more often in patients than controls included TRBV5-6, TRBV5-1 and TRBV20-1.

Turning to this clonotype: Its antigen is not identified. This is likely a read error, given that the CDR3 carries no conserved phenylalanine or tryptophan at its end.

The TCR sequence derives from a girl between 5 and 17 years old with multiple sclerosis. Sequencing was done on a sample of blood. The rearrangement joins TRBV12-3 or TRBV12-4 to TRBJ2-6, with a tentative D call TRBD1 (6 bases). CDR3 sequence reads: CASTPLGGQGGANVLTV. The CDR3 nucleotides are TGTGCCAGCACCCCACTTGGGGGCCAAGGGGGGGCCAACGTCCTGACTGTC.